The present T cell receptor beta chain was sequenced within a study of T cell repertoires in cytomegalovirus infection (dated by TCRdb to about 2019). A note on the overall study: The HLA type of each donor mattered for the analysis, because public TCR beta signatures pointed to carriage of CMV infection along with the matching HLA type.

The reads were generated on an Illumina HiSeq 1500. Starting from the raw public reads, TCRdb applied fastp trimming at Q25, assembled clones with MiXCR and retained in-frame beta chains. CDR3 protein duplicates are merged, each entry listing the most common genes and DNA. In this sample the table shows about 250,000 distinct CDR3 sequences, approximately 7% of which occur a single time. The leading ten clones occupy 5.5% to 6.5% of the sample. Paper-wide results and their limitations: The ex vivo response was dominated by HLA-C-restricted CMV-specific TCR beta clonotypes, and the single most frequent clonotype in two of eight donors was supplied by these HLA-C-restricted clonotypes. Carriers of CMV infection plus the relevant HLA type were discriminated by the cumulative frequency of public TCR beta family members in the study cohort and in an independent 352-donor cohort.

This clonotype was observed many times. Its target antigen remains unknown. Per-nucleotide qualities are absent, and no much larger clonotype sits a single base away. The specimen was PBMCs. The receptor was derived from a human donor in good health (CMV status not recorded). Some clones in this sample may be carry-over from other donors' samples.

The sequence in DNA is TGCAGCGTGGGGGACAGGGACAATCTGGCCCAGCATTTT. This encodes CSVGDRDNLAQHF. The rearranged segments are TRBV29-1 and TRBJ1-5; 9 bases in between match TRBD1. According to the germline V gene, CDR1 reads SQVTM and CDR2 reads ANQGSEA. Germline trimming: 6 bases from V, 11 bases from J; junction bases outside gene matches: 11. Including the terminal cysteine and phenylalanine, the CDR3 comprises 13 residues. Here the CDR3 DNA is all that survives: 39 bases in frame from base 1. The CDR3 plus the reference TRBV29-1 and TRBJ1-5 genes for the other parts give the full variable domain: SAVISQKPSRDICQRGTSLTIQCQVDSQVTMMFWYRQQPGQSLTLIATANQGSEATYESGFVIDKFPISRPNLTFSTLTVSNMSPEDSSIYLCSVGDRDNLAQHFGDGTRLSIL.